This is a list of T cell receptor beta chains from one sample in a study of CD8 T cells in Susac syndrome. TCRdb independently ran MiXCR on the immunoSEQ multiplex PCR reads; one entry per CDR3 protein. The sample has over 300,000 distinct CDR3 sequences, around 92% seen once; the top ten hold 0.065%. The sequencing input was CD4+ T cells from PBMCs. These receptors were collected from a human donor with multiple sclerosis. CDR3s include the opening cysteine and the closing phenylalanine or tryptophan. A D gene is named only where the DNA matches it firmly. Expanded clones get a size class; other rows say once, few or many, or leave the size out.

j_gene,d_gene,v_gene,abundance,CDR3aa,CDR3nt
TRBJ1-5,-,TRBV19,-,CASNVALNQPQHF,TGTGCCAGTAATGTGGCGCTAAATCAGCCCCAGCATTTT
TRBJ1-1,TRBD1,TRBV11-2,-,CASSLGMRGRTGRNTEAFF,TGTGCCAGCAGCTTAGGAATGCGAGGGCGGACAGGGAGGAACACTGAAGCTTTCTTT
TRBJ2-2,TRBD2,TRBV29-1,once,CSVTGTSGPGELFF,TGCAGCGTTACCGGGACTAGCGGACCCGGGGAGCTGTTTTTT
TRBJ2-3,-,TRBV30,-,CAWSPPRGPQVDTQYF,TGTGCCTGGAGTCCCCCTCGCGGCCCTCAGGTAGATACGCAGTATTTT
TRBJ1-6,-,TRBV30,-,CAWSVDLFSSPLHF,TGTGCCTGGAGTGTCGATCTCTTTAGTTCACCCCTCCACTTT
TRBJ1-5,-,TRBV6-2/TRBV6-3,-,CASSYAEGGNQPQHF,TGTGCCAGCAGTTACGCAGAGGGGGGCAATCAGCCCCAGCATTTT
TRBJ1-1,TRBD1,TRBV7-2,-,CASSFTGTGTTEAFF,TGTGCCAGCAGCTTCACCGGGACAGGCACTACTGAAGCTTTCTTT
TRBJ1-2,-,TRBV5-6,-,CASSLLQLRGGGYTF,TGTGCCAGCAGCCTACTGCAGTTGCGCGGTGGTGGCTACACCTTC
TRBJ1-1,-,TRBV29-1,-,CSVRRRGTEAFF,TGCAGCGTCAGGCGGCGCGGGACTGAAGCTTTCTTT
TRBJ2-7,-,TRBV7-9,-,CASSLTAGAYEQYF,TGTGCCAGCAGCTTAACGGCAGGGGCCTACGAGCAGTACTTC
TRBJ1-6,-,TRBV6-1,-,CASRPPLALGANSPLHF,TGTGCCAGCAGGCCACCCCTTGCGTTGGGGGCTAATTCACCCCTCCACTTT
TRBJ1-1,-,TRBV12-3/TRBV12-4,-,CASSLIQNTEAFF,TGTGCCAGCAGTTTAATTCAGAACACTGAAGCTTTCTTT
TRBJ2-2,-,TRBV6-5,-,CASSYSEPPNTGELFF,TGTGCCAGCAGTTACTCTGAGCCACCGAACACCGGGGAGCTGTTTTTT
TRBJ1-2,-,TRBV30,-,CAWSGGPLHTF,TGTGCCTGGAGTGGAGGGCCACTTCACACCTTC
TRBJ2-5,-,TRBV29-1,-,CSVQEGTQYF,TGCAGCGTCCAAGAGGGGACCCAGTACTTC
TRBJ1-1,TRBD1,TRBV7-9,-,CASSRLMGQGNTEAFF,TGTGCCAGCAGCCGATTAATGGGACAGGGGAACACTGAAGCTTTCTTT
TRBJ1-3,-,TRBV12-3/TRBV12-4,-,CASSLSGTGNTIYF,TGTGCCAGCAGTTTATCCGGGACTGGAAACACCATATATTTT